The present T cell receptor beta chain was sequenced within a study of cytomegalovirus exposure and HLA in healthy donors. Trimming removed 3 bases from V and 3 bases from J; junction bases left unmatched: 4. The CDR3 is made up of 15 amino acids. Germline values: CDR1 MDHEN, CDR2 SYDVKM. Amplification used 60 Vbeta primers and 13 Jbeta primers. Libraries were prepared by immunoSEQ multiplex PCR; TCRdb keeps only in-frame clonotypes and omits some of them. There are 200,000 to 300,000 clones in the sample; roughly 81% occur only once, and roughly 2% lies in the top ten. Donors counted as nominally healthy when sampled, yet unrecorded immune exposures were likely.

The TCR was taken from a woman in her 40s in good health and CMV-seropositive. The chain uses TRBV28 and TRBJ1-3; TRBD1 matches 8 bases. The sample was PBMCs. The CDR3 coding sequence is TGTGCCAGCAGTTTTGCAGGGGGCTTTGGAAACACCATATATTTT. It encodes CASSFAGGFGNTIYF.